This T cell receptor (beta chain) emerged from a study of blood T cell repertoires in COVID-19. Overall study context: COVID-19 samples collected from the United States, Italy and Spain covered acute and convalescent phases. From T cells, B-cell-depleted T cells, or PBMCs came the material, which was cDNA or gDNA.

The CDR3 contains 15 residues. Germline CDR1 and CDR2: SEHNR and FQNEAQ (reference sequence). V lost 4 bases, J lost 2 bases, and 14 bases lay in between. Authors' methods: Reference gene primer amplification yielded estimated nucleated cell counts. The table came from immunoSEQ multiplex PCR; TCRdb's copy has only in-frame clones and leaves some out. For V, J and clone size, that table is used; D and trimming come from the DNA. The sample yields some 230,000 clones, about four fifths seen once. V gene TRBV7-9 combines with J gene TRBJ2-5; maybe TRBD2 (5 bases). The sequence was collected from a woman in her twenties or thirties who had recovered from COVID-19. The material sequenced was peripheral blood. The CDR3 DNA sequence: TGTGCCAGCAGCTCAGCCGGGCTAGCACAAGAGACCCAGTACTTC. It specifies CASSSAGLAQETQYF.